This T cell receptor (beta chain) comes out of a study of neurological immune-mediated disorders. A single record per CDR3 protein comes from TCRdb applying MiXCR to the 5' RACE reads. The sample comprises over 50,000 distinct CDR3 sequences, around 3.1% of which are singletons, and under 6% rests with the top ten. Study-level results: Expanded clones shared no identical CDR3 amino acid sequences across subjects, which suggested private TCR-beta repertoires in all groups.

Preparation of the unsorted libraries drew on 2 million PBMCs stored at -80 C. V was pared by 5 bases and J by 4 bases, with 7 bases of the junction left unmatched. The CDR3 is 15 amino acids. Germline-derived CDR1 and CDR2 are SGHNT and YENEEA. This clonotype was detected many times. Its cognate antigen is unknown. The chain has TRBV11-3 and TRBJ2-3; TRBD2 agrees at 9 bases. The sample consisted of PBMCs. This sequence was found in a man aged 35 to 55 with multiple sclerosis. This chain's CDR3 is CASSPRGGVADTQYF. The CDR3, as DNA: TGTGCCAGCAGCCCGCGGGGGGGGGTCGCAGATACGCAGTATTTT. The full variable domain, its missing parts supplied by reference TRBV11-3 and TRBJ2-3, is EAGVVQSPRYKIIEKKQPVAFWCNPISGHNTLYWYLQNLGQGPELLIRYENEEAVDDSQLPKDRFSAERLKGVDSTLKIQPAELGDSAVYLCASSPRGGVADTQYFGPGTRLTVL.